Below, one T cell receptor beta chain is given with its context. Antigen specificity is unknown. This entry comes from a study of lymphopenia after photon versus proton radiotherapy. Findings and limits, study-wide: Oligoclonal CD8+ Temra expansion after nadir drove photon patients' diversity drop. In patients who died, overall survival fell as post-nadir TCR diversity dropped more. Only patients who died were analyzed for survival; proton advantage is unproven. Relative stability marked proton patients; photon patients lost diversity and naive cells.

Germline CDR1 reads SEHNR; CDR2 reads FQNEAQ (reference sequence). The CDR3 consists of 16 residues. With 0 bases removed from V and 0 bases from J, the gap between germline ends came to 10 bases. Sequencing used immunoSEQ multiplex PCR; TCRdb keeps in-frame clones, though not all of them. The data show some 38,000 clones, roughly 90% seen once. Sequencing used peripheral blood, obtained from a patient treated with photon-based radiotherapy. The chain couples TRBV7-9 to TRBJ2-3, with D perhaps assigned TRBD1 or TRBD2 (5 bases each). This TCR was recovered from a man in his sixties with cholangiocarcinoma. The CDR3 nucleotides read TGTGCCAGCAGCTTAGCGGGACCAGCTAGCACAGATACGCAGTATTTT. Its translation: CASSLAGPASTDTQYF.